Listed here is a single T cell receptor beta chain. It lacks a known antigen. No base-level quality is on record; no much larger clone is a single base apart. This sample is drawn from a study of cytomegalovirus exposure and HLA in healthy donors (dated by TCRdb to the late 2010s). For context, the study as a whole: An earlier analysis of roughly 500 of the donors reported more than 250 Gb of sequence data and some 120 million unique TCR beta sequences from roughly 200 million T cells. High-throughput TCR immunosequencing, statistical association of individual TCRs with disease status, and machine learning were combined to predict cytomegalovirus infection status. The study aimed to test whether signatures of past pathogen exposure could be identified by cataloging public T cell receptors. A separate validation cohort of approximately 120 different subjects was used in addition to the approximately 640-subject first cohort. Donor age, sex, ethnicity and CMV serostatus were collected together with the repertoire data. The later analysis used no new phenotypic data to find candidate immune exposures, relying instead on TCR beta sequences and their occurrence across donors. Approximately 310 gigabases of sequencing data and approximately 80 million unique TCR sequences were included in an early release covering several hundred HLA-typed donors. The number of typed donors differed by locus: roughly 629-640 for A, B, C, DRB1 and DQB1; some 540 for DQA1; 606 for DPA1; and around 450 for DPB1. Among almost 400 genotyped donors of the cohort, an average of approximately 250,000 unique TCR beta nucleotide sequences were sequenced per donor, about a sixth of them non-productive. A later genetic analysis used genome-wide SNP genotypes for about 65% of the 666 donors, treating that subset as a discovery cohort. All discovery cohort repertoires had been generated on a single sequencing platform. A later analysis re-analyzed previously published TCR beta repertoires from 600 to 850 donors and added high-resolution HLA genotyping to study TCR occurrence patterns. Among the roughly 410 genotyped donors, approximately 81% belonged to the genetic ancestry cluster associated with self-reported Caucasian donors. The T cell repertoires of several hundred subjects were profiled by immunosequencing and related to cytomegalovirus serostatus. HLA typing included class I and class II loci at four-digit resolution. Because of strong linkage in the cohort, five DR-DQ haplotypes were treated as single units for association and clustering. An earlier analysis of several hundred of the donors applied high-throughput TCR beta sequencing to assess whether each TCR beta V gene segment acted as functional or pseudogenic.

Libraries were constructed by the immunoSEQ multiplex PCR assay. The multiplex PCR relied on a mix of 60 forward primers for TCR Vbeta segments and 13 reverse primers for TCR Jbeta segments. A multiplex PCR assay on genomic DNA amplified the CDR3 region of rearranged TCR beta genes. The amplified TCR beta libraries were sequenced on the Illumina HiSeq System as 87-base-pair reads. In the authors' own workflow: Across the 670 or so repertoires, a later analysis counted tens of millions of unique TCR beta chains, roughly 11 million of which were shared by at least two donors. To remove PCR and sequencing errors, raw reads were error-corrected and collapsed into unique sequences using a nearest-neighbor algorithm that merged closely related sequences. CDR3 sequences were aligned to IMGT reference sequences to assign V, D and J gene segments. For a sequence to be retained, a match of at least six nucleotides was required to both a V gene segment and a J gene segment. A rearrangement counted as productive if the CDR3 had no stop codons and remained in frame with V and J, and every other rearrangement counted as non-productive. CDR3 was defined according to IMGT convention as the region running from the second conserved V-encoded cysteine to the conserved J-encoded phenylalanine. The earlier analysis of roughly 590 of the donors excluded any sequence lacking an unambiguous match to a single V gene segment. An earlier analysis of fewer than 750 of the donors called V segments functional above 56.7% productive rearrangements and segregating when the between-donor standard deviation exceeded 5%. A statistical classification framework was built for diagnosing cytomegalovirus status from the catalog of TCR beta chain sequences. V and J gene assignment, in a later analysis, came from comparing TCR nucleotide sequences with IMGT/GENE-DB human TR gene sequences. The TCRdist pipeline was used in a later analysis to assign CDR3 sequences and most-parsimonious VDJ recombination scenarios. In a later analysis, each TCR beta chain was defined by its CDR3 amino acid sequence together with its V-gene family, and reads lacking a unique V-gene family were excluded. To address suspected cross-contamination and a sequencing artifact, a later analysis removed several hundred highly shared, low-generation-probability nucleotide sequences. A later analysis calculated a clonal expansion index for each public chain from normalized within-repertoire ranks of inferred template counts. In a later analysis, generation probabilities were computed using a VDJ recombination model fitted to out-of-frame rearrangements, and the results were checked against IGoR. Hypergeometric tests were used in a later analysis to score TCR-TCR, TCR-HLA and TCR-CMV co-occurrence, with a repertoire-size bias correction applied to the TCR pairs. To estimate false discovery rates, a later analysis permuted the HLA or CMV assignments 20 times. In a later analysis, co-occurring TCRs were grouped with DBSCAN, and TCRdist sequence similarity was added when clustering was performed within HLA-allele-positive subsets. For co-occurrence clustering, repertoires with fewer than 30,000 or more than 120,000 public chains were excluded, along with roughly 5 repertoires with anomalous nucleotide sharing. Imported from immuneACCESS, the table was reduced by TCRdb to in-frame sequences with V and J called. These copies leave out some clones; in studies compared against another copy, an unresolved V gene accounts for under half, and the cause of the remainder is not known. The V and J calls and clone size were taken over from that table, and D and trimming were inferred from the DNA. The sample contains 69,000 or so clones, 70% to 80% of them found a single time. About 3.3% of the sample belongs to the ten largest clones.

Points the paper makes about the study in general: Linkage disequilibrium might explain the correlated functional status among segregating V segments, but an unknown experimental factor could not be excluded. In a later analysis, TCR association rates were found to vary across HLA loci, with the most associated TCRs seen for DRB1 alleles and the fewest for HLA-C alleles. Most CMV-associated TCR beta chains appeared to be HLA-restricted in a later analysis, and the HLA associations seemed to be driven largely by CMV exposure. In this cohort, only TCR beta chains were sequenced, and detectable features were limited by the absence of alpha or paired-chain data. According to the authors, the approach could potentially be generalized to other disease states and immunological phenotypes. Sequencing depth was assumed to be roughly uniform across donors in the presence/absence analyses, though that assumption may not hold. A later genetic analysis associated a missense DCLRE1C variant with V-gene and J-gene trimming of TCR beta chains, and an independent cohort replicated the association. Most TCR sequences were seen in very few donors, while some public TCRs were found in many individuals. When HLA alleles, especially DR and DQ, strongly co-occurred, TCR associations were difficult to assign to individual alleles. Broadly in line with IMGT annotations, most TCR beta V segments showed up in productive rearrangements about 90% or about 30% of the time in an earlier analysis of approximately 600 of the donors. A cluster of highly shared sequence variants was judged likely to represent a technical artifact of the sequencing pipeline. A later genetic analysis reported fewer N-insertions in productive TCRs among donors in an Asian-associated ancestry cluster than the roughly 670-donor mean. In vitro tests confirmed that three of the cytomegalovirus-associated TCR beta chains recognize cytomegalovirus antigens. Immune exposure information for the cohort was limited to CMV serostatus. The classifier was reported to diagnose cytomegalovirus status with high specificity and sensitivity in both the original cohort and the validation cohort. Because HLA typing was unavailable for some donors at each locus, only the typed subset was used in association tests. Some IMGT-functional V segments, including TRBV6-2 and TRBV6-3, could not be told apart with the 87-base-pair reads, so those segments were excluded. In a later analysis, HLA-associated TCR beta chains showed more clonal expansion and lower generation probabilities than non-associated chains that were equally common. A further reported finding was that TCR beta sequences accurately predicted the HLA-A and HLA-B alleles for most subjects in the first cohort. Specific HLA alleles were associated with 16,951 TCR beta sequences at a false discovery rate of 0.05 in a later analysis. The study listed approximately 150 TCR beta chains as associated with cytomegalovirus. In a later analysis, several top co-occurrence clusters were reported to appear linked to parvovirus B19, influenza, CMV and Epstein-Barr virus. Because counts were too low, roughly 16 rarely observed V segments, including chromosome 9 orphons, were left out of the earlier analysis of a few hundred of the donors.

The cohort was made up of 650 to 700 healthy bone marrow donors. All cohort members were sampled while nominally healthy, although unrecorded immune exposures were likely present. The donor was CMV seronegative and belonged to the group of around 400 seronegative cohort members. A peripheral blood sample was collected from each donor, and TCR beta sequencing was performed on peripheral blood mononuclear cells. The Qiagen DNeasy Blood Extraction Kit was used to extract genomic DNA from the blood cell samples. Via the germline V gene, CDR1 is ENHRY and CDR2 SYGVKD. The CDR3 numbers 14 residues from cysteine through phenylalanine. The DNA shown is the 42-base CDR3, in frame from base 1. The V end loses 4 bases and the J end loses 5 bases, and a stretch of 11 bases separates them.

The specimen was PBMCs. This receptor was taken from a man aged 18 to 29 in good health and CMV-seronegative. The rearrangement joined TRBV10-3 to TRBJ2-2; tentative D gene TRBD1, with 6 bases matching. The bases are TGTGCCATCAGTGTTGGGACAACTACCGGGGAGCTGTTTTTT. Its protein product is CAISVGTTTGELFF.